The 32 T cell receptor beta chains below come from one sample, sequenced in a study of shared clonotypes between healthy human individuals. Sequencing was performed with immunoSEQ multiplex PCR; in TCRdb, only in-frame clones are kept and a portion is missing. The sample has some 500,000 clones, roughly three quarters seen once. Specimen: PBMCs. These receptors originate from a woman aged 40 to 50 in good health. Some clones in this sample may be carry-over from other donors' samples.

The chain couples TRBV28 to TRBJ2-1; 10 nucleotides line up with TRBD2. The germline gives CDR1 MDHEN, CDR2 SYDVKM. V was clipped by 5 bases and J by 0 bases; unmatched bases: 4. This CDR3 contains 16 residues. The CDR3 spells CASSPSGRLSYNEQFF. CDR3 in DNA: TGTGCCAGCAGTCCTAGCGGGAGACTCTCCTACAATGAGCAGTTCTTC. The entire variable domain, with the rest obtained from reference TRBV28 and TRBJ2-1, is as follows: DVKVTQSSRYLVKRTGEKVFLECVQDMDHENMFWYRQDPGLGLRLIYFSYDVKMKEKGDIPEGYSVSREKKERFSLILESASTNQTSMYLCASSPSGRLSYNEQFFGPGTRLTVL.

This chain's CDR3 is CASSELDQPQHF. The CDR3 DNA reads TGTGCCAGCAGTGAATTGGATCAGCCCCAGCATTTT. The V call is TRBV6-1, the J call TRBJ1-5, with no clear D. This CDR3 has 12 amino acids. Germline V gene sequence: CDR1 MNHNS, CDR2 SASEGT. The V and J ends lost 2 bases and 5 bases respectively, with 4 bases between them.

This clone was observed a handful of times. The CDR3 coding sequence is TGTGCCAGCTCACGAACCGGGGCTAGCGGGAGCTCCTACGAGCAGTACTTC. Residues: CASSRTGASGSSYEQYF. The V gene is TRBV18, the J gene TRBJ2-7, with 10 bases aligning to TRBD2. V was pared by 4 bases and J by 0 bases, with 9 bases of the junction left unmatched. This CDR3 is 17 amino acids long. Germline CDR1 KGHSH, CDR2 LQKENI.

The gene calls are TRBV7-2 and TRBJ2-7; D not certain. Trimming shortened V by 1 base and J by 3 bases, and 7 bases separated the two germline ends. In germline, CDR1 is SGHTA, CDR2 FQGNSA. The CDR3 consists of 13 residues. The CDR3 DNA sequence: TGTGCCAGCAGCTTAGGTGATGGCTACGAGCAGTACTTC. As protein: CASSLGDGYEQYF.

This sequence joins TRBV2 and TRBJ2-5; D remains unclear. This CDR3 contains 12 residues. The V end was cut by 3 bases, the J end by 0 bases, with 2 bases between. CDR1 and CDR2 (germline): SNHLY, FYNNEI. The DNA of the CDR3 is TGTGCCAGCAGTGACAACCAAGAGACCCAGTACTTC. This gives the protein CASSDNQETQYF.

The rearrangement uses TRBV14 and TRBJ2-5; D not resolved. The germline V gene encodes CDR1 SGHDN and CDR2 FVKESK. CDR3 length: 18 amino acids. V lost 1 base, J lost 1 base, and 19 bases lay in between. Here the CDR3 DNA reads TGTGCCAGCAGCCAAGGGTCCTGGGCCCTCACCGGCCAAGAGACCCAGTACTTC. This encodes CASSQGSWALTGQETQYF.

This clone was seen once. The DNA for the CDR3 is TGTGCCAGCAGTTTAAGCAAACAGCCCCACTACGAGCAGTACTTC. It specifies CASSLSKQPHYEQYF. This sequence joins TRBV28 and TRBJ2-5; D is unclear. The J call may be incorrect, as the DNA end agrees better with TRBJ2-7. This CDR3 has 15 amino acids. Germline V gene data show CDR1 as MDHEN and CDR2 as SYDVKM.

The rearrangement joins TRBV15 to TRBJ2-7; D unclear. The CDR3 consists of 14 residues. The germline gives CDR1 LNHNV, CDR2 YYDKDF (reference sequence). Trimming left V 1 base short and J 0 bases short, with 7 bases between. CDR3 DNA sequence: TGTGCCACCAGCAGAGGCAGCGACTCCTACGAGCAGTACTTC. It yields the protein CATSRGSDSYEQYF. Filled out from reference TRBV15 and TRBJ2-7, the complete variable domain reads DAMVIQNPRYQVTQFGKPVTLSCSQTLNHNVMYWYQQKSSQAPKLLFHYYDKDFNNEADTPDNFQSRRPNTSFCFLDIRSPGLGDTAMYLCATSRGSDSYEQYFGPGTRLTVT.

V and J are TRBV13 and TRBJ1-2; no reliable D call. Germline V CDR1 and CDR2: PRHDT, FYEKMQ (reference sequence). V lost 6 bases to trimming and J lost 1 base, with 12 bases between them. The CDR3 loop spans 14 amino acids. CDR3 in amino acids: CASRAGPLNYGYTF. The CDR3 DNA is TGTGCCAGCAGAGCGGGCCCCCTTAACTATGGCTACACCTTC.

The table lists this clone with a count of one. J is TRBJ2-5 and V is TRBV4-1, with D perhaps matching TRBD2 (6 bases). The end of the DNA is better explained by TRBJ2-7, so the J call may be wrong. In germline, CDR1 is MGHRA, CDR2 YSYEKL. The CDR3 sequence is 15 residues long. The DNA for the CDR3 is TGCGCCAGCAGCCAAGCGCGGGACGGGGACTACGAGCAGTACTTC. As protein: CASSQARDGDYEQYF.

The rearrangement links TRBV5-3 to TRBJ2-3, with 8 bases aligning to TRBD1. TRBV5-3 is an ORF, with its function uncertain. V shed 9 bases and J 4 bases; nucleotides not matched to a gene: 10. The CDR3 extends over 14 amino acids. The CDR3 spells CANRPGRGPDTQYF. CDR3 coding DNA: TGTGCCAATAGGCCGGGCAGGGGGCCAGATACGCAGTATTTT.

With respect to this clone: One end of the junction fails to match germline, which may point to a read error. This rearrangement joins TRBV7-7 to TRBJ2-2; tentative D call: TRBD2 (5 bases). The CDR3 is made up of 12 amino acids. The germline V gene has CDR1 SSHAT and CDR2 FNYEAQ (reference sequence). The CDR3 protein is CASSEGLGELFF. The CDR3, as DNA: TGTGCTAGCAGCGAGGGCCTCGGGGAGCTGTTTTTT.

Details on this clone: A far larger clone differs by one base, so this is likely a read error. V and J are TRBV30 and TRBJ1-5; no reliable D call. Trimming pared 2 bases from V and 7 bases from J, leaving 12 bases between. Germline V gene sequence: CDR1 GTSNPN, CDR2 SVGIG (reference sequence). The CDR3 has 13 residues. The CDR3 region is CAWSRENGQPQHF. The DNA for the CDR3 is TGTGCCTGGAGTAGGGAGAACGGGCAGCCCCAGCATTTT.

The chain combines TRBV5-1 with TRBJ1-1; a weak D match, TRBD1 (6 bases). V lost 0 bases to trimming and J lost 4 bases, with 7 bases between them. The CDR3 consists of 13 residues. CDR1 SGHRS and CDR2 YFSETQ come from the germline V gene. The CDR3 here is CASSLEGGTEAFF. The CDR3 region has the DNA TGCGCCAGCAGCTTGGAGGGGGGCACTGAAGCTTTCTTT.

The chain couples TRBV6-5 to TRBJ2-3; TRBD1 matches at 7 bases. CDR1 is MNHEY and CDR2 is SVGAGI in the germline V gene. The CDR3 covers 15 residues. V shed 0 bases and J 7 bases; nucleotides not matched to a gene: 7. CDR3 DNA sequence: TGTGCCAGCAGTTACTCGACAGGGACAGTGTATACGCAGTATTTT. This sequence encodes CASSYSTGTVYTQYF.

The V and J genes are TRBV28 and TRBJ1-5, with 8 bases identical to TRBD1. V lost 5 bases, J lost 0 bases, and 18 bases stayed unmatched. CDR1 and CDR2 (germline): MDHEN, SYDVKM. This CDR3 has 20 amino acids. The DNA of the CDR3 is TGTGCCAGCAGTGACCTGATCGGGGGGACAGGCACCCCTAGCAATCAGCCCCAGCATTTT. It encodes CASSDLIGGTGTPSNQPQHF.

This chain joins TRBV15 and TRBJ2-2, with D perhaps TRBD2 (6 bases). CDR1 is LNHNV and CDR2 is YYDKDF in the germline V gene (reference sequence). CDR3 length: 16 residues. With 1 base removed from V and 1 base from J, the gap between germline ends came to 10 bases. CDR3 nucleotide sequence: TGTGCCACCAGCAGAGGAGGTAGCGGGAACACCGGGGAGCTGTTTTTT. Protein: CATSRGGSGNTGELFF. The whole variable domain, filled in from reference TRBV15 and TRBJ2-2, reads DAMVIQNPRYQVTQFGKPVTLSCSQTLNHNVMYWYQQKSSQAPKLLFHYYDKDFNNEADTPDNFQSRRPNTSFCFLDIRSPGLGDTAMYLCATSRGGSGNTGELFFGEGSRLTVL.

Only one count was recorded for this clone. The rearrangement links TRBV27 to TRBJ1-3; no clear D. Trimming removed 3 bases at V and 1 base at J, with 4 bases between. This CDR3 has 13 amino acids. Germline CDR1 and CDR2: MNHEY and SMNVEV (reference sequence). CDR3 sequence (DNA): TGTGCCAGCAGTTTCGATTCTGGAAACACCATATATTTT. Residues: CASSFDSGNTIYF.

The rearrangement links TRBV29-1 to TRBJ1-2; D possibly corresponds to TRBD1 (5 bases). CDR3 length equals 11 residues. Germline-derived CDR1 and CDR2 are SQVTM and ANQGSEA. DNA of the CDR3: TGCGCGGCGGGGGAGAACTATGGCTACACCTTC. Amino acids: CAAGENYGYTF.

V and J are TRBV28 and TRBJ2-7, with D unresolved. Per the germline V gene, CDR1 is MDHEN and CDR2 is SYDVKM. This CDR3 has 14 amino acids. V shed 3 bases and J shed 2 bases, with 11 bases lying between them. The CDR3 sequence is CASSLRPITYEQYF. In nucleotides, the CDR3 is TGTGCCAGCAGTTTGAGGCCAATTACCTACGAGCAGTACTTC.

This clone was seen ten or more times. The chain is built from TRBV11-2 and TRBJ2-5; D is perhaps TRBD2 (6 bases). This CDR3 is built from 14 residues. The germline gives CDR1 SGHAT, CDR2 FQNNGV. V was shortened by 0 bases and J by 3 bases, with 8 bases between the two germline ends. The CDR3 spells CASSLERGKETQYF. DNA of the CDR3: TGTGCCAGCAGCTTAGAGCGGGGTAAAGAGACCCAGTACTTC.

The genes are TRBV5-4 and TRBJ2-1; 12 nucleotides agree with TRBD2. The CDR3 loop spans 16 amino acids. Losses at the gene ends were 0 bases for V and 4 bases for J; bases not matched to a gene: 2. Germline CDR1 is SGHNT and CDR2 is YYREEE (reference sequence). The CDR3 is CASSLAGTSGYNEQFF. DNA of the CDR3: TGTGCCAGCAGCTTGGCCGGGACTAGCGGGTACAATGAGCAGTTCTTC.

Here the CDR3 reads CASSLSTYEQYF. The CDR3 region has the DNA TGTGCCAGCAGCTTAAGCACCTACGAGCAGTACTTC. The chain couples TRBV7-9 to TRBJ2-7; D not certain. Germline assignment: CDR1 SEHNR and CDR2 FQNEAQ (reference sequence). The ends were cut back, 2 bases at V and 2 bases at J, with 4 bases in the middle. The CDR3 consists of 12 residues.

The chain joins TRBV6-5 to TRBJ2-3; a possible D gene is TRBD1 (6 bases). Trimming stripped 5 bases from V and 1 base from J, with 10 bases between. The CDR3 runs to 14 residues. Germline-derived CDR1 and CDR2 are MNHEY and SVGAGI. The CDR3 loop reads CASSQAGGTDTQYF. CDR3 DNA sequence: TGTGCCAGCAGTCAAGCAGGGGGCACAGATACGCAGTATTTT.

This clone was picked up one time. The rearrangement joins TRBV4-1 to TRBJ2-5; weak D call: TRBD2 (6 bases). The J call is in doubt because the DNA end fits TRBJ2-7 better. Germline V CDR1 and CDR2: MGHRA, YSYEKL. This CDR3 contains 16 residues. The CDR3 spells CASSQDELAPPYEQYF. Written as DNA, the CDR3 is TGCGCCAGCAGCCAAGATGAACTAGCACCCCCCTACGAGCAGTACTTC.

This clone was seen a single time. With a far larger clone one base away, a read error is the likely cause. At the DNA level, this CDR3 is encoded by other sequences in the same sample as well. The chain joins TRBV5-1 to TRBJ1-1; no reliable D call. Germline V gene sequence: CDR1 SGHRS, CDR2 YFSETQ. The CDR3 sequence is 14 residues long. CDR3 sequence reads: CASSLGAVVTEAFF. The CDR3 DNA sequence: TGCGCCAGCAGCTTGGGGGCCGTGGTAACTGAAGCCTTCTTT.

CDR3 sequence reads: CASSDRASYNEQFF. The CDR3 DNA reads as TGTGCCAGCAGTGACAGGGCCTCCTACAATGAGCAGTTCTTC. V usage is TRBV6-4 and J usage is TRBJ2-1; the D is unclear. The CDR3 is made up of 14 amino acids. V was cut by 2 bases and J by 0 bases, with 5 bases left in between. Germline V gene sequence: CDR1 MRHNA, CDR2 SNTAGT.

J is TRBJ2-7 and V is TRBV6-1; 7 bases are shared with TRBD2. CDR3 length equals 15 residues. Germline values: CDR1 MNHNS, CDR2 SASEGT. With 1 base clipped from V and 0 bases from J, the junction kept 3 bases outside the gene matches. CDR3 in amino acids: CASSEGLAFSYEQYF. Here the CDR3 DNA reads TGTGCCAGCAGTGAAGGACTAGCCTTCTCCTACGAGCAGTACTTC.

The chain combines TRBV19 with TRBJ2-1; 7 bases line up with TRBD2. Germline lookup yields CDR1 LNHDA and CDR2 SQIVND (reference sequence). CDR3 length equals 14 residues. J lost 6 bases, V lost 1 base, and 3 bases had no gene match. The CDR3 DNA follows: TGTGCCAGTAGTATAGTAGGGAGGGGCAATGAGCAGTTCTTC. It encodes CASSIVGRGNEQFF.

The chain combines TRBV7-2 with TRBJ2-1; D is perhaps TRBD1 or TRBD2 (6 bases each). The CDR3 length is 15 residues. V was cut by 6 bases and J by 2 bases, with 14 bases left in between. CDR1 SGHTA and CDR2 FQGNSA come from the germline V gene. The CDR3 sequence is CASSLGGRTYNEQFF. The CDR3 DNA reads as TGTGCCAGCAGTCTAGGGGGGAGAACCTACAATGAGCAGTTCTTC.

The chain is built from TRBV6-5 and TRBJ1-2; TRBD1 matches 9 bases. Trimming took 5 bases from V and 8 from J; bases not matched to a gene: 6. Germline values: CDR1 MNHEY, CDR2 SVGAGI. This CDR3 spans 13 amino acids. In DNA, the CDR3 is TGTGCCAGCAGTACCCGGACAGGGGAAGGCTACACCTTC. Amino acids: CASSTRTGEGYTF.

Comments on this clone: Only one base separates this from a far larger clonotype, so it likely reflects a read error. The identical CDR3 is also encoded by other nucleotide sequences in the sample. CDR3 in DNA: TGCAGCGTTGAAGCGGTGGGAGGCGTTGAAAAACTGTTTTTT. This translates into CSVEAVGGVEKLFF. This chain joins TRBV29-1 and TRBJ1-4; D unclear. The CDR3 length is 14 residues. Trimming removed 1 base at V and 7 bases at J, with 13 bases between. Germline V gene lookup returns CDR1 SQVTM and CDR2 ANQGSEA.